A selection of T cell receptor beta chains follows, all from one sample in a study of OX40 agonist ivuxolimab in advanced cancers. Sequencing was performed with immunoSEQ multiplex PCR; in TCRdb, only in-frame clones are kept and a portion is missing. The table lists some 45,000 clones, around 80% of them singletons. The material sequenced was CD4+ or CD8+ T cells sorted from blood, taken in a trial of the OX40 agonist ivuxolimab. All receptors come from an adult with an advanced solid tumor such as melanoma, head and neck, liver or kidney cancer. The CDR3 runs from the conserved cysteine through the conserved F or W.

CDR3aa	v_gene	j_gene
CASSPGGAAANEQFF	TRBV4-2	TRBJ2-1
CARSLEGGSRVNTEAFF	TRBV5-3	TRBJ1-1
CASSSPAGNTEAFF	TRBV7-8	TRBJ1-1
CASSPGRRNQETQYF	TRBV9	TRBJ2-5
CASSVTSNQPRHF	TRBV2	TRBJ1-5
CASSPDGRLAGSKSYNEQFF	TRBV18	TRBJ2-1
CASGQTSGSSATQYF	TRBV5-1	TRBJ2-3
CASPRAGGVYEQYF	TRBV10-1	TRBJ2-7
CASSLVGSRNNNEKLFF	TRBV5-6	TRBJ1-4
CASSQTRERHMNTEAFF	TRBV4-1	TRBJ1-1
CAITGTGKTEAFF	TRBV10-3	TRBJ1-1
CASREYSNQPQHF	TRBV28	TRBJ1-5
CASSYFRTSGSYEQYF	TRBV6-5	TRBJ2-7
CASSPGADTQYF	TRBV18	TRBJ2-3
CASTPTDLPYEQYF	TRBV6-5	TRBJ2-7
CASSLTGVGETQYF	TRBV7-3	TRBJ2-5
CASSSDGLPYEQYF	TRBV7-2	TRBJ2-7
CASSILGIRSGNTIYF	TRBV19	TRBJ1-3
CASSPGLAGDNEQFF	TRBV4-2	TRBJ2-1
CASSVNQHTGELFF	TRBV9	TRBJ2-2
CASSEGTGWRQETQYF	TRBV2	-
CASSFAGSYGYTF	TRBV11-1	TRBJ1-2
CASSSQGTGWTEAFF	TRBV5-1	TRBJ1-1
CASSLRFGYEQYF	TRBV5-1	TRBJ2-7
CASSLRQATNEKLFF	TRBV18	TRBJ1-4
CASSATGGGDFGELFF	TRBV7-8	TRBJ2-2
CASSLFSEGRPEAFF	TRBV7-3	TRBJ1-1
CSVEYIRRESGSGELFF	TRBV29-1	TRBJ2-2
CASSPEGGSETQYF	TRBV4-1	TRBJ2-5
CASSVNRGYGYTF	TRBV2	TRBJ1-2
CATSSNYEQYF	TRBV15	TRBJ2-7
CASSFGKDQPQHF	TRBV11-3	TRBJ1-5
CAIREGDLNTEAFF	TRBV10-3	TRBJ1-1
CASSPGHGGGEQYF	TRBV5-6	TRBJ2-7
CAILLGQFF	TRBV28	TRBJ2-1
CSVGPGWAMNTEAFF	TRBV29-1	TRBJ1-1
CASSALDRNTIYF	TRBV5-6	TRBJ1-3
CASSPLREGTDTQYF	TRBV7-6	TRBJ2-3
CASRAGLAGVYEQYF	TRBV6-1	TRBJ2-7
CASILPGPKSSGANVLTF	TRBV10-1	TRBJ2-6
CASKRTDTQYF	TRBV11-3	TRBJ2-3
CASSSKPGRGSYEQYF	TRBV28	TRBJ2-7
CASSLAPDRIETQYF	TRBV7-6	TRBJ2-5
CASAIGGLYEQYF	TRBV7-8	TRBJ2-7
CASSLKTGGSQYF	TRBV7-2	TRBJ2-7
CASLEGNMNTEAFF	TRBV6-1	TRBJ1-1
CASSRPGGVNTEAFF	TRBV6-5	TRBJ1-1
CASSSGGFGSNTIYF	TRBV28	TRBJ1-3
CASSPGTGETQYF	TRBV7-3	TRBJ2-5
CARNLQGPSGNTIYF	TRBV5-3	TRBJ1-3
CASRIQGADGYTF	TRBV5-4	TRBJ1-2
CASTLGNTGELFF	TRBV7-9	TRBJ2-2
CASSATGMNTEAFF	TRBV5-1	TRBJ1-1
CASSFFDDTQYF	TRBV5-1	TRBJ2-3
CASSLEATSTGELFF	TRBV11-2	TRBJ2-2
CSVGAQGGKTQYF	TRBV29-1	TRBJ2-5
CASSFRGQGRLSTF	TRBV5-4	TRBJ1-2
CASSQETGTGGSGKLFF	TRBV4-2	TRBJ1-4
CASSLNTQGSDEQFF	TRBV18	TRBJ2-1
CSVEGDKGLAGRGEQFF	TRBV29-1	TRBJ2-1